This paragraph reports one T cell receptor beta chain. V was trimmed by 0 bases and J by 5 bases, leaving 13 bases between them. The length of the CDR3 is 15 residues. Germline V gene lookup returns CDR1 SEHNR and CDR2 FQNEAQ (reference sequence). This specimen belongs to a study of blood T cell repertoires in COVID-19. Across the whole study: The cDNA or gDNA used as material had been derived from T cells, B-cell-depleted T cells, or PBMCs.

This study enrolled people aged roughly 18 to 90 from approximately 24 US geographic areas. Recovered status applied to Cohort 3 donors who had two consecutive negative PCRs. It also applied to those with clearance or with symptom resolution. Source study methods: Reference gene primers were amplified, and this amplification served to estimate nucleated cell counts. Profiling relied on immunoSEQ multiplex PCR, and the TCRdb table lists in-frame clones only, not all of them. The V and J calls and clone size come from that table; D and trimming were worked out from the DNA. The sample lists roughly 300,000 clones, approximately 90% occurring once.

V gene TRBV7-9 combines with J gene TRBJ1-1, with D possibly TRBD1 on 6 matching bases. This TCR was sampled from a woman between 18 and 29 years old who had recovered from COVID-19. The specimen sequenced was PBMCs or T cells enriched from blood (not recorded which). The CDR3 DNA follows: TGTGCCAGCAGCTTAGCACAGGGCAGAAGGACTGAAGCTTTCTTT. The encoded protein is CASSLAQGRRTEAFF.